Below, 21 T cell receptor beta chains from the same sample are listed, as sequenced in a study of blood T cell repertoires in COVID-19. Repertoires were generated with immunoSEQ multiplex PCR, while TCRdb's copy carries only in-frame clones and drops some. Among hundreds of thousands of clones listed, roughly four fifths were seen once. The sequenced material came from peripheral blood. These receptors were collected from a man older than 75 with acute or convalescent COVID-19.

J is TRBJ2-1 and V is TRBV28; TRBD1 matches at 11 bases. Germline CDR1 and CDR2: MDHEN and SYDVKM. V lost 4 bases to trimming and J lost 8 bases; unmatched junction nucleotides: 7. The CDR3 is 15 amino acids. This chain's CDR3 is CASSSRDRGWDEQFF. Here the CDR3 DNA reads TGTGCCAGCAGTTCCCGGGACAGGGGGTGGGATGAGCAGTTCTTC.

This chain links TRBV5-1 with TRBJ1-1; 9 bases agree with TRBD1. V was pared by 3 bases and J by 3 bases, with 6 bases of the junction left unmatched. The germline gives CDR1 SGHRS, CDR2 YFSETQ. The CDR3 has 15 amino acids. CDR3 in DNA: TGCGCCAGCAGCTCCTTCCGACAGGGGGACACTGAAGCTTTCTTT. Translated, it gives CASSSFRQGDTEAFF.

The chain employs TRBV5-6 and TRBJ1-6, with 9 bases lining up with TRBD1. The germline gives CDR1 SGHDT, CDR2 YYEEEE. The CDR3 contains 15 residues. The V segment lost 4 bases and the J segment 10 bases; nucleotides outside the gene matches: 9. The CDR3 sequence: CASSVWTGVLSPLHF. The DNA of the CDR3 is TGTGCCAGCAGCGTTTGGACAGGGGTCTTATCACCCCTCCACTTT.

The rearrangement uses TRBV24-1 and TRBJ2-2; weak D call: TRBD2 (6 bases). Trimming stripped 1 base from V and 6 bases from J, with 8 bases between. Germline CDR1 is KGHDR and CDR2 is SFDVKD. The CDR3 covers 14 residues. CDR3 loop: CATSDFGGAGELFF. CDR3 in DNA: TGTGCCACCAGTGATTTTGGAGGGGCCGGGGAGCTGTTTTTT.

The chain links TRBV12-5 to TRBJ2-5; 7 nucleotides agree with TRBD1. The germline gives CDR1 LGHNT, CDR2 FRNRAP. The CDR3 totals 14 residues. V shed 6 bases, J shed 1 base, and the junction held 5 bases outside the gene matches. The CDR3, as DNA: TGTGCTAGTGGGAAGGGACAGTTCCAAGAGACCCAGTACTTC. Residues: CASGKGQFQETQYF. Variable domain in full (rest from reference TRBV12-5 and TRBJ2-5): DARVTQTPRHKVTEMGQEVTMRCQPILGHNTVFWYRQTMMQGLELLAYFRNRAPLDDSGMPKDRFSAEMPDATLATLKIQPSEPRDSAVYFCASGKGQFQETQYFGPGTRLLVL.

A single count supports this clone. CDR3 nucleotide sequence: TGCGCCAGCAGCTTGGACATTTACTATGGCTACACCTTC. This codes for CASSLDIYYGYTF. V is TRBV5-1 and J is TRBJ1-2; D uncertain. The CDR3 sequence is 13 residues long. Germline values: CDR1 SGHRS, CDR2 YFSETQ. The V end lost 0 bases, the J end lost 3 bases, and 6 bases lay between the germline ends.

This chain links TRBV28 with TRBJ2-7; D is perhaps TRBD1 (6 bases). The CDR3 is 13 residues long. V lost 7 bases and J 2 bases, leaving 12 bases between the germline ends. CDR1 MDHEN and CDR2 SYDVKM come from the germline V gene. CDR3 bases: TGTGCCAGCACCGGACAGCCTCCCTACGAGCAGTACTTC. This encodes CASTGQPPYEQYF.

The rearrangement links TRBV6-6 to TRBJ1-2, with TRBD1 matching 8 bases. The CDR3 totals 14 residues. Germline V gene lookup returns CDR1 MNHNY and CDR2 SVGAGI (reference sequence). V lost 5 bases, J lost 0 bases, and 2 bases stayed unmatched. CDR3: CASSGTGANYGYTF. As DNA, the CDR3 is TGTGCCAGCAGTGGGACAGGAGCTAACTATGGCTACACCTTC.

In this sample, this clone turned up once. The CDR3 loop is CASSDRGPEDTQYF. The CDR3 DNA is TGTGCCAGTAGTGACAGGGGGCCTGAAGATACGCAGTATTTT. V gene TRBV19 combines with J gene TRBJ2-3, with 10 bases aligning to TRBD1. Trimming cost V 5 bases and J 5 bases; bases outside gene matches: 4. CDR3 length: 14 residues. Germline V CDR1 and CDR2: LNHDA, SQIVND (reference sequence).

The chain has TRBV28 and TRBJ1-5; the match to TRBD1 covers 11 bases. Germline V lookup: CDR1 MDHEN, CDR2 SYDVKM. The CDR3 covers 19 residues. V lost 5 bases and J lost 0; bases outside the gene matches: 12. CDR3 sequence: CASSTYFGQGAGSNQPQHF. CDR3 DNA sequence: TGTGCCAGCAGTACTTATTTCGGACAGGGGGCCGGTAGCAATCAGCCCCAGCATTTT.

This chain links TRBV18 with TRBJ1-4; 8 positions agree with TRBD1. V shed 8 bases and J 6 bases; nucleotides not matched to a gene: 5. Germline CDR1 KGHSH, CDR2 LQKENI. CDR3 length equals 13 residues. CDR3 amino acids: CASTRGLDEKLFF. CDR3 DNA: TGTGCCAGCACCAGGGGGCTGGATGAAAAACTGTTTTTT.

This clone was recorded once. The CDR3 loop reads CASSTQTSYEQYF. CDR3 nucleotides: TGTGCCAGCAGTACTCAGACTTCCTACGAGCAGTACTTC. The rearrangement joins TRBV7-9 to TRBJ2-7; D is undetermined. The CDR3 is 13 amino acids. Germline assignment: CDR1 SEHNR and CDR2 FQNEAQ (reference sequence). V was shortened by 6 bases and J by 1 base, with 10 bases between the two germline ends. Combining the CDR3 with reference TRBV7-9 and TRBJ2-7 gives the whole variable domain DTGVSQNPRHKITKRGQNVTFRCDPISEHNRLYWYRQTLGQGPEFLTYFQNEAQLEKSRLLSDRFSAERPKGSFSTLEIQRTEQGDSAMYLCASSTQTSYEQYFGPGTRLTVT.

The sample holds a few counts of this clone. The junction shows a germline mismatch at one end, possibly a read error. This chain connects TRBV5-4 to TRBJ2-7; 7 bases are shared with TRBD1. The CDR3 contains 11 residues. In germline, CDR1 is SGHNT, CDR2 YYREEE (reference sequence). The CDR3 protein is CASSLGQGLNF. CDR3 DNA: TGTGCCAGCAGCTTGGGACAGGGCCTTAACTTC.

The chain uses TRBV6-2 or TRBV6-3 and TRBJ2-7; 8 bases align to TRBD1. Per germline, CDR1 MNHEY and CDR2 SVGEGT. The CDR3 runs to 15 residues. The junction had 6 bases not matched to a gene; V was cut back by 5 bases and J by 0 bases. Written as DNA, the CDR3 is TGTGCCAGCAGTCCAGGGGGCGGAAACTCCTACGAGCAGTACTTC. This encodes CASSPGGGNSYEQYF.

This chain links TRBV15 with TRBJ1-1; D unclear. Germline V gene data show CDR1 as LNHNV and CDR2 as YYDKDF (reference sequence). This CDR3 has 14 residues. Trimming shortened V by 8 bases and J by 1 base, and 14 bases separated the two germline ends. CDR3 coding DNA: TGTGCCACCCACCCGGGAGGAGCGAACACTGAAGCTTTCTTT. Translating gives CATHPGGANTEAFF.

Many counts were recorded for this clone. The rearrangement joins TRBV6-6 to TRBJ1-1, with 9 bases that match TRBD1. The V gene end was trimmed by 5 bases and the J gene end by 1 base; junction bases not matched to a gene: 8. This CDR3 contains 16 residues. CDR1 and CDR2 from the germline V gene are MNHNY and SVGAGI (reference sequence). The CDR3 DNA is TGTGCCAGCAGTCCACCGTGGGGACAGGGGAACACTGAAGCTTTCTTT. This codes for CASSPPWGQGNTEAFF.

The CDR3: CASGPSTSGNTIYF. The CDR3 nucleotides are TGCGCCAGCGGGCCCTCAACTTCTGGAAACACCATATATTTT. This chain uses TRBV5-1 with TRBJ1-3; D unclear. There are 14 residues in the CDR3. V lost 7 bases and J lost 1, with 12 bases in between. CDR1 and CDR2 (germline): SGHRS, YFSETQ.

Note on this clone: The CDR3 carries no conserved terminal phenylalanine or tryptophan, so it likely arises from a read error. The V gene is TRBV18, the J gene TRBJ1-6, with 8 positions matching TRBD1. The germline gives CDR1 KGHSH, CDR2 LQKENI. Trimming at V came to 6 bases and at J to 9 bases, leaving 7 bases not matched to a gene. The CDR3 is 14 amino acids. The CDR3: CASSPDRGLSPLHL. The DNA of the CDR3 is TGTGCCAGCTCGCCCGACAGGGGACTTTCACCCCTCCACCTT.

V is TRBV30 and J is TRBJ2-2; perhaps TRBD2 as D (5 bases). V lost 0 bases, J lost 8 bases, and 13 bases lay in between. Germline assignment: CDR1 GTSNPN and CDR2 SVGIG (reference sequence). This CDR3 region has 14 residues. CDR3 in amino acids: CAWSVGSGGGELFF. The CDR3 DNA sequence: TGTGCCTGGAGTGTGGGAAGCGGAGGTGGGGAGCTGTTTTTT. Variable domain in full (rest from reference TRBV30 and TRBJ2-2): SQTIHQWPATLVQPVGSPLSLECTVEGTSNPNLYWYRQAAGRGLQLLFYSVGIGQISSEVPQNLSASRPQDRQFILSSKKLLLSDSGFYLCAWSVGSGGGELFFGEGSRLTVL.

The chain is built from TRBV19 and TRBJ1-1, with D perhaps TRBD1 (6 bases). The CDR3 spans 13 residues. V was shortened by 7 bases and J by 5 bases, with 14 bases between the two germline ends. Per the germline V gene, CDR1 is LNHDA and CDR2 is SQIVND (reference sequence). CDR3 sequence (DNA): TGTGCCAGTAATAGGGGGGGCAGGACTGAAGCTTTCTTT. It specifies CASNRGGRTEAFF.

The CDR3 sequence: CASSSRETQYF. The DNA for the CDR3 is TGTGCCAGCAGTTCCCGGGAAACCCAGTACTTC. The rearrangement links TRBV27 to TRBJ2-5, with D possibly being TRBD2 (5 bases). V was clipped by 4 bases and J by 8 bases, with 8 bases between them. CDR1 is MNHEY, CDR2 SMNVEV, per germline (reference sequence). There are 11 residues in the CDR3.